A selection of T cell receptor beta chains follows, all from one sample in a study of cytomegalovirus exposure and HLA in healthy donors. Clones were read by immunoSEQ multiplex PCR, and TCRdb kept only the in-frame ones, dropping some. This table has approximately 200,000 clones, less than 85% appearing once. Sequenced material: PBMCs. These receptors originate from a girl aged 5 to 17 in good health and CMV-seropositive. Both conserved end residues are part of each CDR3. A D gene is named only where the DNA matches it firmly. The size of a clone is reported for some rows only, either as once, few or many, or as a class for expanded clones.

>TRBD2|-|TRBJ2-5|TRBV5-1
CASSSSPNVVGLAGGQETQYF
TGCGCCAGCAGCTCCTCCCCTAACGTAGTTGGACTAGCGGGGGGACAAGAGACCCAGTACTTC
>TRBD2|-|TRBJ2-3|TRBV7-2
CASSPTGTYSGGAGDTQYF
TGTGCCAGCAGTCCTACCGGAACCTATAGCGGGGGGGCCGGAGATACGCAGTATTTT
>-|-|TRBJ1-1|TRBV7-6
CASSLGTNTEAFF
TGTGCCAGCAGCTTAGGGACTAACACTGAAGCTTTCTTT
>-|-|TRBJ2-7|TRBV7-2
CASSLGGRGGEQYF
TGTGCCAGCAGCTTGGGGGGTCGGGGTGGGGAACAGTACTTC
>TRBD2|once|TRBJ2-5|TRBV6-4
CASSERAGDSQETQYF
TGTGCCAGCAGTGAGAGGGCGGGGGATTCCCAAGAGACCCAGTACTTC
>-|-|TRBJ2-7|TRBV11-2
CASSLIGIYEQYF
TGTGCCAGCAGCTTGATCGGTATCTACGAGCAGTACTTC
>-|-|TRBJ2-2|TRBV5-6
CASSLDGPWSSVDTGELFF
TGTGCCAGCAGCTTGGACGGCCCGTGGAGCTCCGTAGACACCGGGGAGCTGTTTTTT
>-|-|TRBJ1-2|TRBV6-5
CASLPHSLHDGYTF
TGTGCCTCTCTACCGCATTCGCTTCATGATGGCTACACCTTC
>-|few|TRBJ1-6|TRBV7-5
CARSLVKLREFSPLHF
TGTGCCAGAAGCTTAGTGAAACTGAGAGAATTTTCACCCCTCCACTTT
>-|-|TRBJ1-2|TRBV6-4
CASSDTGRGYDGYTF
TGTGCCAGCAGTGACACCGGCAGGGGTTACGATGGCTACACCTTC
>-|-|TRBJ1-1|TRBV9
CASSVGGLGNTEAFF
TGTGCCAGCAGCGTAGGGGGACTGGGAAACACTGAAGCTTTCTTT
>-|-|TRBJ2-2|TRBV27
CASSLGARTGELFF
TGTGCCAGCAGTTTAGGGGCGAGAACCGGGGAGCTGTTTTTT
>TRBD2|-|TRBJ2-7|TRBV5-1
CASRGLASDEQYF
TGCGCCAGCAGGGGACTAGCGAGCGACGAGCAGTACTTC
>-|-|TRBJ2-4|TRBV10-1
CASSESVRGQEYF
TGCGCCAGCAGTGAGTCTGTTAGAGGACAAGAGTACTTC
>TRBD1|few|TRBJ1-4|TRBV6-6
CASSNPGQGFEKLFF
TGTGCCAGCAGTAACCCGGGACAGGGATTTGAAAAACTGTTTTTT
>-|-|TRBJ1-2|TRBV19
CASSRDGMGGYTF
TGTGCCAGTAGTAGAGACGGGATGGGTGGCTACACCTTC
>TRBD2|-|TRBJ2-5|TRBV7-2
CASSLTLAGDKTQYF
TGTGCCAGCAGCTTAACCCTAGCGGGGGATAAGACCCAGTACTTC
>-|-|TRBJ1-5|TRBV5-6
CASSLGAYNQPQHF
TGTGCCAGCAGCTTAGGGGCCTACAATCAGCCCCAGCATTTT
>-|-|TRBJ1-5|TRBV30
CAWSAGLGRGQPQHF
TGTGCCTGGAGTGCGGGCCTCGGGCGGGGTCAGCCCCAGCATTTT
>-|-|TRBJ1-2|TRBV5-4
CASSLGTGFYGYTF
TGTGCCAGCAGCTTGGGGACGGGATTCTATGGCTACACCTTC
>TRBD2|few|TRBJ2-7|TRBV27
CASSFRGGSSYEQYF
TGTGCCAGCAGTTTCCGCGGGGGGAGCTCCTACGAGCAGTACTTC
>-|-|TRBJ2-1|TRBV19
CASSLRGTVNNEQFF
TGTGCCAGTAGTCTCCGGGGGACAGTAAACAATGAGCAGTTCTTC
>-|-|TRBJ1-1|TRBV7-9
CASSSLRGTEAFF
TGTGCCAGCAGCTCCTTAAGAGGGACTGAAGCTTTCTTT
>-|-|TRBJ2-3|TRBV25-1
CASSEPGQYTQYF
TGTGCCAGCAGTGAGCCTGGACAGTATACGCAGTATTTT
>-|-|TRBJ2-7|TRBV12-5
CASGFELAGRTSYEQYF
TGTGCTAGTGGTTTCGAACTCGCGGGACGGACCTCCTACGAGCAGTACTTC
>TRBD1|-|TRBJ1-6|TRBV30
CAWSVQGASSPLHF
TGTGCCTGGAGTGTACAGGGGGCTAGTTCACCCCTCCACTTT